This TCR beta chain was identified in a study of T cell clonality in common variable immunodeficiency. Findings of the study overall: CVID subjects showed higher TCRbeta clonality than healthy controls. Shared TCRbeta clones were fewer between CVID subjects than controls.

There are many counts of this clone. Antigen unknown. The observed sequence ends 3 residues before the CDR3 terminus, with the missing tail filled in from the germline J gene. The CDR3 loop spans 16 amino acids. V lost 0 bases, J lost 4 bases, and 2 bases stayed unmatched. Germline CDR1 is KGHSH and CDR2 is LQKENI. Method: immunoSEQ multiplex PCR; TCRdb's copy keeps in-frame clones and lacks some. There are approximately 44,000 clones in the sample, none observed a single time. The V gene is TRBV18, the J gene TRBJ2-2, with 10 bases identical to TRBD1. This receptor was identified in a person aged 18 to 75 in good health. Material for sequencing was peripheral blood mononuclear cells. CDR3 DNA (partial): TGTGCCAGCTCACCACCGGGACAGGGGATCACCGGGGAG. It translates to CASSPPGQGITGE. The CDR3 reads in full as CASSPPGQGITGELFF.